These 16 T cell receptor beta chains came from one sample sequenced in a study of shared clonotypes between healthy human individuals. Using immunoSEQ multiplex PCR, the repertoire was profiled, and TCRdb retains in-frame clones only, with some absent. The table includes fewer than 3 million clones, about nine tenths detected once. The sequenced sample consisted of naive CD4+ T cells from PBMCs. Subset: CD45RA+ positively selected. These receptor sequences come from a man younger than 30 in good health. Some clones in this sample may be carry-over from other donors' samples.

This chain connects TRBV29-1 to TRBJ2-1; D not resolved. This CDR3 is built from 11 residues. The germline V gene encodes CDR1 SQVTM and CDR2 ANQGSEA. The ends were cut back, 7 bases at V and 10 bases at J, with 14 bases in the middle. The CDR3 bases are TGCAGCGGAGATCGGGCTGAGGAGCAGTTCTTC. Encoded protein: CSGDRAEEQFF.

CDR3 amino acids: CASRIAGGRGNEQFF. As DNA, the CDR3 is TGTGCCAGCCGGATAGCGGGAGGTAGGGGCAATGAGCAGTTCTTC. The genes are TRBV6-1 and TRBJ2-1; 10 bases line up with TRBD2. The CDR3 spans 15 residues. The V gene end was trimmed by 8 bases and the J gene end by 6 bases; junction bases not matched to a gene: 10. Germline V gene sequence: CDR1 MNHNS, CDR2 SASEGT.

The V gene is TRBV6-6, the J gene TRBJ1-5; the D gene is possibly TRBD1 (6 bases). The CDR3 extends over 14 amino acids. Trimming shortened V by 0 bases and J by 5 bases, and 8 bases separated the two germline ends. CDR1 is MNHNY, CDR2 SVGAGI, per germline (reference sequence). CDR3: CASSYSGGYQPQHF. DNA of the CDR3: TGTGCCAGCAGTTACTCAGGGGGATATCAGCCCCAGCATTTT.

The rearrangement links TRBV28 to TRBJ2-7; D possibly matches TRBD1 or TRBD2 (5 bases each). Per the germline V gene, CDR1 is MDHEN and CDR2 is SYDVKM. The V end was cut by 3 bases, the J end by 0 bases, with 18 bases between. The CDR3 has 17 residues. In DNA form, the CDR3 reads TGTGCCAGCAGTTTCCTCCCGGGGACGGCTGCCTCCTACGAGCAGTACTTC. Its protein product is CASSFLPGTAASYEQYF. Together with reference TRBV28 and TRBJ2-7, the CDR3 gives the full variable domain: DVKVTQSSRYLVKRTGEKVFLECVQDMDHENMFWYRQDPGLGLRLIYFSYDVKMKEKGDIPEGYSVSREKKERFSLILESASTNQTSMYLCASSFLPGTAASYEQYFGPGTRLTVT.

For this clone: Other DNA sequences of this sample code for an identical CDR3. The J gene is TRBJ2-7, the V gene TRBV5-1, with D maybe TRBD2 (7 bases). The CDR3 is 13 residues long. Germline V gene lookup returns CDR1 SGHRS and CDR2 YFSETQ. V lost 0 bases, J lost 6 bases, and 10 bases lay in between. CDR3 sequence (DNA): TGCGCCAGCAGCTTGGCGGGGGGCGTCGAGCAGTACTTC. Amino acids: CASSLAGGVEQYF.

The CDR3 protein is CASSIERNYGYTF. The CDR3 DNA reads as TGTGCCAGTAGTATAGAAAGGAACTATGGCTACACCTTC. This chain uses TRBV19 with TRBJ1-2, with unresolved D. Trimming removed 0 bases at V and 2 bases at J, with 4 bases between. This CDR3 is built from 13 residues. CDR1 is LNHDA, CDR2 SQIVND, per germline (reference sequence).

This clone was found a few times. The chain uses TRBV14 and TRBJ1-1; D call uncertain. V lost 0 bases and J lost 4, with 6 bases in between. Per germline, CDR1 SGHDN and CDR2 FVKESK. CDR3 size: 13 residues. The CDR3 spells CASSQDIRTEAFF. The CDR3 nucleotides read TGTGCCAGCAGCCAAGATATCCGCACTGAAGCTTTCTTT. The full variable domain, rest sourced from reference TRBV14 and TRBJ1-1, is EAGVTQFPSHSVIEKGQTVTLRCDPISGHDNLYWYRRVMGKEIKFLLHFVKESKQDESGMPNNRFLAERTGGTYSTLKVQPAELEDSGVYFCASSQDIRTEAFFGQGTRLTVV.

The chain recombines TRBV2 with TRBJ1-4; 8 bases map to TRBD1. Germline V CDR1 and CDR2: SNHLY, FYNNEI. There are 14 residues in the CDR3. Trimming at V came to 5 bases and at J to 5 bases, leaving 4 bases not matched to a gene. CDR3 protein: CASSQTGENEKLFF. The CDR3 coding sequence is TGTGCCAGCAGTCAGACAGGGGAGAATGAAAAACTGTTTTTT.

The CDR3 sequence: CASSQGGRANLQETQYF. The CDR3 DNA follows: TGTGCCAGCAGCCAAGGTGGTCGGGCAAACTTACAAGAGACCCAGTACTTC. The chain has TRBV14 and TRBJ2-5; D remains ambiguous. The germline V and J ends were trimmed by 1 base and 2 bases, with 17 bases remaining between them. The CDR3 runs 17 residues. Germline lookup yields CDR1 SGHDN and CDR2 FVKESK.

The chain is built from TRBV10-3 and TRBJ2-1, with TRBD1 matching over 9 bases. Per the germline V gene, CDR1 is ENHRY and CDR2 is SYGVKD. With V trimmed by 3 bases and J by 4 bases, 10 bases remained unmatched. The CDR3 spans 17 residues. The CDR3 DNA follows: TGTGCCATCAGTGAATTTCTGTTCGGGACAGGGTACAATGAGCAGTTCTTC. Its translation is CAISEFLFGTGYNEQFF.

The V gene is TRBV6-1, the J gene TRBJ1-1, with D perhaps matching TRBD1 (5 bases). Germline CDR1 and CDR2: MNHNS and SASEGT. CDR3 length: 14 amino acids. The V gene lost 3 bases and the J gene lost 1 base, with 9 bases spanning the gap. The CDR3 nucleotides read TGTGCCAGCAGTGACCAGACAGCGAACACTGAAGCTTTCTTT. This encodes CASSDQTANTEAFF.

V usage is TRBV10-2 and J usage is TRBJ2-1; 13 bases align to TRBD2. V lost 5 bases and J lost 4; bases outside the gene matches: 5. The CDR3 runs 16 residues. Germline V gene data show CDR1 as WSHSY and CDR2 as SAAADI. CDR3 nucleotide sequence: TGCGCCAGCAGTAAACTAGCGGGAGGGCGATACAATGAGCAGTTCTTC. Its protein product is CASSKLAGGRYNEQFF.

The chain carries TRBV6-6 and TRBJ1-5, with TRBD1 as a possible D gene (6 bases). There are 15 residues in the CDR3. V was clipped by 2 bases and J by 6 bases, with 14 bases between them. Germline-derived CDR1 and CDR2 are MNHNY and SVGAGI (reference sequence). DNA for the CDR3: TGTGCCAGCAGTTACAACAGGGATCTCTTTCAGCCCCAGCATTTT. It is translated as CASSYNRDLFQPQHF.

The gene calls are TRBV6-5 and TRBJ1-1; 11 bases match TRBD1. Losses at the gene ends were 10 bases for V and 4 bases for J; bases not matched to a gene: 5. The CDR3 extends over 13 amino acids. The V gene's germline CDR1 is MNHEY and CDR2 SVGAGI. As DNA, the CDR3 is TGTGCCACTTCTGGGACAGGGGGCACTGAAGCTTTCTTT. Translation gives CATSGTGGTEAFF.

The rearrangement links TRBV28 to TRBJ2-7; the match to TRBD2 covers 11 bases. V lost 3 bases to trimming and J lost 7 bases; unmatched junction nucleotides: 5. Germline V gene data show CDR1 as MDHEN and CDR2 as SYDVKM. The CDR3 runs to 14 residues. CDR3 sequence: CASSFTSGSREQYF. In DNA, the CDR3 is TGTGCCAGCAGTTTTACTAGCGGGAGTAGGGAGCAGTACTTC.

This chain joins TRBV16 and TRBJ2-3; D ambiguous. The germline V and J ends were trimmed by 0 bases and 2 bases, with 9 bases remaining between them. CDR1 and CDR2 (germline): KGHSY, FQNENV. This CDR3 comprises 15 residues. The CDR3 reads CASSQSSVNTDTQYF. The DNA of the CDR3 is TGTGCCAGCAGCCAATCTTCCGTAAACACAGATACGCAGTATTTT.